What follows are 16 T cell receptor beta chains derived from one specimen sequenced in a study of CD8+CD57+ T cells in acquired aplastic anemia. Patients who underwent sequencing had shown CD8+CD57+ cell expansion by flow cytometry. CDR3 and TCR beta VDJ profiling relied on a genomic DNA template. TCRdb independently ran MiXCR on the reads; one entry per CDR3 protein. The repertoire consists of 160,000 or so distinct CDR3 sequences, with roughly 48% occurring once and the leading ten covering about 1.2%. The sample consisted of sorted CD4+, CD8+, or CD8+CD57+ T cells (not recorded which) from PBMCs. These receptors all stem from a human donor with aplastic anemia.

The V gene is TRBV5-1, the J gene TRBJ2-7; 10 nucleotides line up with TRBD1. Germline V lookup: CDR1 SGHRS, CDR2 YFSETQ. This CDR3 is built from 14 residues. V lost 0 bases, J lost 7 bases, and 4 bases stayed unmatched. The CDR3 coding sequence is TGCGCCAGCAGCTTGGCGGGACAGGGGCGAGAGCAGTACTTC. As protein: CASSLAGQGREQYF.

This clonotype was detected only a few times. Its ends do not fully match the called genes, so a read error is possible. The chain is built from TRBV10-3 and TRBJ1-2; 11 bases are shared with TRBD1. The germline gives CDR1 ENHRY, CDR2 SYGVKD. CDR3 length equals 14 residues. CDR3 DNA: TGTGCCATCAGTGAGGCGGGACAGGGGGGAAGTTTGGCCTTC. Its translation is CAISEAGQGGSLAF.

A few counts support this clonotype. The chain joins TRBV7-3 to TRBJ2-3; D gene ambiguous. The CDR3 loop spans 13 amino acids. Germline V gene data show CDR1 as SGHTA and CDR2 as FQGTGA. Trimming stripped 5 bases from V and 4 bases from J, with 10 bases between. CDR3 region: CASSRLGADTQYF. Written as DNA, the CDR3 is TGTGCCAGCAGCCGACTGGGTGCAGATACGCAGTATTTT.

This chain uses TRBV2 with TRBJ2-7; TRBD2 agrees at 9 bases. CDR1 is SNHLY and CDR2 is FYNNEI in the germline V gene. V gave up 0 bases and J gave up 3 bases; unmatched junction bases: 3. The CDR3 has 15 residues. Written as DNA, the CDR3 is TGTGCCAGCAGTGAAGCGGCACTAGCGGGCTACGAGCAGTACTTC. This encodes CASSEAALAGYEQYF.

The chain has TRBV7-6 and TRBJ2-7; D is ambiguous. Trimming pared 7 bases from V and 4 bases from J, leaving 5 bases between. The length of the CDR3 is 10 residues. Germline V CDR1 and CDR2: SGHVS, FNYEAQ. This CDR3 is CASNRYEQYF. The DNA for the CDR3 is TGTGCCAGCAACCGTTACGAGCAGTACTTC.

At least ten counts were recorded for this clonotype. The chain links TRBV5-1 to TRBJ1-1; perhaps TRBD1 as D (6 bases). V lost 0 bases and J 8 bases, leaving 17 bases between the germline ends. Germline CDR1 is SGHRS and CDR2 is YFSETQ. The CDR3 runs to 15 residues. The CDR3 region has the DNA TGCGCCAGCAGCTTGGGCCGCGGGGCAGGGGCAGAAGCTTTCTTT. Protein product: CASSLGRGAGAEAFF.

This clonotype came up many times. The genes are TRBV4-1 and TRBJ2-7, with 8 positions matching TRBD2. CDR3 length equals 15 residues. V lost 7 bases and J lost 5; bases outside the gene matches: 13. Germline lookup yields CDR1 MGHRA and CDR2 YSYEKL. As DNA, the CDR3 is TGCGCCAGCACTCAGCGGGGGTCCCTTGGGGACGAGCAGTACTTC. It encodes CASTQRGSLGDEQYF.

This clonotype has a handful of counts. The chain uses TRBV6-1 and TRBJ1-3; D is possibly TRBD1 (5 bases). The CDR3 consists of 17 residues. V lost 8 bases, J lost 0 bases, and 20 bases lay in between. From germline, CDR1 is MNHNS and CDR2 SASEGT. The CDR3 bases are TGTGCCAGCTCCCCCGGGTGGGCAGGGAACTCTGGAAACACCATATATTTT. The encoded protein is CASSPGWAGNSGNTIYF.

This chain uses TRBV11-1 with TRBJ1-2; possible D gene TRBD1, 5 bases. Per the germline V gene, CDR1 is SGHAT and CDR2 is FQDESV (reference sequence). The V end was cut by 5 bases, the J end by 4 bases, with 14 bases between. This CDR3 has 14 residues. CDR3 residues: CASSATGTVYGYTF. CDR3 sequence (DNA): TGTGCCAGCAGCGCGACCGGGACGGTCTATGGCTACACCTTC.

The rearrangement links TRBV24-1 to TRBJ2-7; TRBD1 agrees at 10 bases. The V gene end was trimmed by 4 bases and the J gene end by 1 base; junction bases not matched to a gene: 3. The CDR3 contains 15 residues. CDR1 and CDR2 from the germline V gene are KGHDR and SFDVKD. CDR3 sequence: CATSEDRGDSYEQYF. DNA for the CDR3: TGTGCCACCAGTGAGGACAGGGGGGATTCCTACGAGCAGTACTTC.

About this clonotype: A read error may account for a junction end that differs from germline. J is TRBJ2-2 and V is TRBV2; D unresolved. There are 17 residues in the CDR3. Germline V gene sequence: CDR1 SNHLY, CDR2 FYNNEI. CDR3 loop: CASSQDRIGEDSGELFF. Written as DNA, the CDR3 is TGCGCCAGCAGCCAAGATAGGATCGGTGAGGATAGCGGGGAGCTGTTTTTT.

Only a few counts were recorded for this clonotype. This chain's CDR3 is CASSGSGGYNEQFF. The CDR3 DNA follows: TGTGCCAGCAGTGGTAGCGGGGGCTACAATGAGCAGTTCTTC. The rearrangement links TRBV6-1 to TRBJ2-1, with TRBD2 identical over 9 bases. Germline CDR1 and CDR2: MNHNS and SASEGT. CDR3 length: 14 amino acids. Trimming took 4 bases from V and 3 from J; bases not matched to a gene: 1.

The chain couples TRBV24-1 to TRBJ2-1; the match to TRBD1 covers 7 bases. The CDR3 consists of 14 residues. V dropped 3 bases and J dropped 9; count of bases not matched to a gene: 7. The germline gives CDR1 KGHDR, CDR2 SFDVKD. The CDR3 region is CATSDETGVAEQFF. The CDR3, as DNA: TGTGCCACCAGTGATGAAACAGGGGTTGCTGAGCAGTTCTTC.

This clonotype was seen a handful of times. CDR3 sequence reads: CASSLGTANTDTQYF. The CDR3 DNA reads TGTGCCAGTAGCCTTGGGACAGCTAATACAGATACGCAGTATTTT. The chain carries TRBV19 and TRBJ2-3; 7 positions match TRBD1. This CDR3 is 15 amino acids long. V trimming: 6 bases; J trimming: 3 bases; junction bases outside the gene matches: 9. Germline V gene data show CDR1 as LNHDA and CDR2 as SQIVND (reference sequence).

This clonotype appeared many times. This chain uses TRBV12-3 or TRBV12-4 with TRBJ1-5; D possibly corresponds to TRBD1 (5 bases). V dropped 6 bases and J dropped 5 bases, with 20 bases sitting between them. This CDR3 is built from 16 residues. The CDR3: CASSTGPPGRDQPQHF. The DNA of the CDR3 is TGTGCCAGCAGCACGGGACCGCCCGGAAGAGATCAGCCCCAGCATTTT.

In its sample, this clonotype was seen many times. J is TRBJ1-4 and V is TRBV15; D not certain. CDR1 and CDR2 (germline): LNHNV, YYDKDF (reference sequence). This CDR3 region has 15 residues. V was clipped by 0 bases and J by 5 bases, with 10 bases between them. As DNA, the CDR3 is TGTGCCACCAGCAGAGATCCGGTCACGAATGAAAAACTGTTTTTT. It yields the protein CATSRDPVTNEKLFF.